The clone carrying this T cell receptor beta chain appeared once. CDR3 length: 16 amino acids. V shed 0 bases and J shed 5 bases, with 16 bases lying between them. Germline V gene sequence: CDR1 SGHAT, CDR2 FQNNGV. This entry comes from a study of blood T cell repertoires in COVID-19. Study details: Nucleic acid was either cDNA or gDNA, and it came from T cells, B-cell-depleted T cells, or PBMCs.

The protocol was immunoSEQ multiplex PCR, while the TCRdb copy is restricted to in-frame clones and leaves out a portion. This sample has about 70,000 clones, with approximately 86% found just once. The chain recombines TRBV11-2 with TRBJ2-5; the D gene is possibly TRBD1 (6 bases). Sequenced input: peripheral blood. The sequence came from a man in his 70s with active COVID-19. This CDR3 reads CASSLDRAGVGETQYF. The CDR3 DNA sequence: TGTGCCAGCAGCTTAGATCGTGCAGGGGTCGGCGAGACCCAGTACTTC.